These 28 T cell receptor beta chains share one sample of origin, sequenced in a study of shared T cell receptors in the human thymus. Repertoires were generated with immunoSEQ multiplex PCR, while TCRdb's copy carries only in-frame clones and drops some. This sample has hundreds of thousands of clones, with about 90% found just once. This sample also belongs to another study, concerning human thymus T cells.

Sequenced: thymocytes. The origin of the receptors is a boy less than two years old with a congenital heart defect.

The genes are TRBV5-1 and TRBJ2-7; D perhaps matches TRBD2 (5 bases). In germline, CDR1 is SGHRS, CDR2 YFSETQ. Between the trimmed V and J ends, which lost 0 bases and 7 bases, there was a span of 8 bases. The CDR3 totals 12 residues. DNA for the CDR3: TGCGCCAGCAGCTTGGTAGGGAGAGAGCAGTACTTC. This sequence encodes CASSLVGREQYF.

The genes are TRBV7-6 and TRBJ1-4; no reliable D call. The CDR3 contains 12 residues. Trimming pared 6 bases from V and 7 bases from J, leaving 9 bases between. Germline V CDR1 and CDR2: SGHVS, FNYEAQ. The CDR3 here is CASRPRGEKLFF. CDR3 coding DNA: TGTGCCAGCAGGCCTAGAGGTGAAAAACTGTTTTTT.

This clone was observed a single time. V and J are TRBV28 and TRBJ2-5; 8 bases are a match to TRBD1. The V gene end was trimmed by 3 bases and the J gene end by 0 bases; junction bases not matched to a gene: 12. Germline values: CDR1 MDHEN, CDR2 SYDVKM. CDR3 length: 18 residues. The CDR3 reads CASSLRTGTIMYQETQYF. DNA for the CDR3: TGTGCCAGCAGTTTGCGGACAGGGACGATAATGTACCAAGAGACCCAGTACTTC.

CDR3 region: CASSGPGTGGGYTF. Here the CDR3 DNA reads TGTGCCAGCAGCGGTCCCGGGACCGGGGGAGGCTACACCTTC. The rearrangement joins TRBV9 to TRBJ1-2; tentative D call: TRBD1 (5 bases). This CDR3 contains 14 residues. Germline-derived CDR1 and CDR2 are SGDLS and YYNGEE. V shed 3 bases and J shed 8 bases, with 17 bases lying between them.

V usage is TRBV12-5 and J usage is TRBJ2-1; 9 bases match TRBD2. Trimming cost V 2 bases and J 4 bases; bases outside gene matches: 6. This CDR3 is built from 16 residues. Germline CDR1 reads LGHNT; CDR2 reads FRNRAP. CDR3 in amino acids: CASGLSRSGSYNEQFF. CDR3 bases: TGTGCTAGTGGTTTGAGCCGTAGCGGGAGTTACAATGAGCAGTTCTTC.

This chain connects TRBV5-1 to TRBJ2-5, with D perhaps matching TRBD1 (6 bases). CDR1 and CDR2 from the germline V gene are SGHRS and YFSETQ. This CDR3 contains 15 residues. V dropped 0 bases and J dropped 4 bases, with 13 bases sitting between them. The chain's CDR3 is CASSLGQVIRETQYF. For the CDR3, the DNA is TGCGCCAGCAGCTTGGGACAGGTAATACGAGAGACCCAGTACTTC.

The chain couples TRBV7-6 to TRBJ1-3, with 7 bases fitting TRBD1. After removal of 1 base from V and 0 bases from J, the junction contained 6 bases not matched to a gene. This CDR3 spans 17 amino acids. Germline V gene lookup returns CDR1 SGHVS and CDR2 FNYEAQ. In DNA, the CDR3 is TGTGCCAGCAGCTTAGTGGACAGGATCCACTCTGGAAACACCATATATTTT. It translates to CASSLVDRIHSGNTIYF.

The chain has TRBV5-1 and TRBJ2-3; 8 nucleotides line up with TRBD2. Germline CDR1 is SGHRS and CDR2 is YFSETQ. This CDR3 is built from 16 residues. Trimming removed 0 bases from V and 3 bases from J; junction bases left unmatched: 6. Here the CDR3 reads CASSLATGGGTDTQYF. CDR3 in DNA: TGCGCCAGCAGCTTGGCCACCGGGGGGGGAACAGATACGCAGTATTTT.

Regarding this clone: Within the sample, other DNA sequences also encode this same CDR3. The gene calls are TRBV5-1 and TRBJ2-5; 9 bases agree with TRBD2. Germline CDR1 reads SGHRS; CDR2 reads YFSETQ. With V trimmed by 0 bases and J by 3 bases, 0 bases remained unmatched. This CDR3 comprises 14 residues. The CDR3 DNA reads TGCGCCAGCAGCTTGGGCGGGGGGGAAGAGACCCAGTACTTC. This sequence encodes CASSLGGGEETQYF.

The chain recombines TRBV2 with TRBJ1-3, with TRBD1 as a possible D gene (5 bases). Germline assignment: CDR1 SNHLY and CDR2 FYNNEI. The CDR3 has 15 residues. The ends were cut back, 4 bases at V and 3 bases at J, with 13 bases in the middle. The CDR3: CASSGTNPGGNTIYF. The CDR3 region has the DNA TGTGCCAGCAGTGGGACAAACCCGGGTGGAAACACCATATATTTT.

The chain joins TRBV5-4 to TRBJ2-1; 10 bases agree with TRBD2. After removal of 2 bases from V and 3 bases from J, the junction contained 8 bases not matched to a gene. The CDR3 totals 17 residues. CDR1 and CDR2 (germline): SGHNT, YYREEE (reference sequence). The CDR3 here is CASSFRSGLALYNEQFF. As DNA, the CDR3 is TGTGCCAGCAGCTTCCGATCGGGACTAGCGCTCTACAATGAGCAGTTCTTC.

The V and J genes are TRBV7-9 and TRBJ2-7; D may be TRBD1 (7 bases). Trimming cost V 11 bases and J 2 bases, with 16 bases left between them. The CDR3 length is 13 residues. Germline loops: CDR1 SEHNR, CDR2 FQNEAQ (reference sequence). As DNA, the CDR3 is TGTGCCGGGGGGCCCGGACAGGCCTACGAGCAGTACTTC. Protein product: CAGGPGQAYEQYF. Complete variable domain (other parts from reference TRBV7-9 and TRBJ2-7): DTGVSQNPRHKITKRGQNVTFRCDPISEHNRLYWYRQTLGQGPEFLTYFQNEAQLEKSRLLSDRFSAERPKGSFSTLEIQRTEQGDSAMYLCAGGPGQAYEQYFGPGTRLTVT.

The J gene is TRBJ2-7, the V gene TRBV7-2; 7 bases line up with TRBD1. The junction had 6 bases not matched to a gene; V was cut back by 6 bases and J by 4 bases. Germline-derived CDR1 and CDR2 are SGHTA and FQGNSA. CDR3 length: 13 amino acids. The CDR3 protein is CASRRHRGYEQYF. DNA of the CDR3: TGTGCCAGCAGGCGCCACAGGGGATACGAGCAGTACTTC.

This CDR3 is CATSTPLGGYEQYF. The DNA for the CDR3 is TGTGCCACCAGCACCCCCTTGGGGGGGTACGAGCAGTACTTC. The chain couples TRBV15 to TRBJ2-7; the match to TRBD2 covers 7 bases. The CDR3 loop spans 14 amino acids. In germline, CDR1 is LNHNV, CDR2 YYDKDF (reference sequence). Germline trimming cut 4 bases from V and 4 bases from J; bases unmatched to any gene: 7.

This clone was picked up one time. The chain carries TRBV27 and TRBJ2-7, with D maybe TRBD2 (6 bases). V was trimmed by 1 base and J by 0 bases, leaving 19 bases between them. The CDR3 has 18 amino acids. Germline V lookup: CDR1 MNHEY, CDR2 SMNVEV (reference sequence). DNA for the CDR3: TGTGCCAGCAGTTTATATACCCCTGGCGGGATGAGCTCCTACGAGCAGTACTTC. Residues: CASSLYTPGGMSSYEQYF.

The V and J genes are TRBV7-9 and TRBJ1-2; a weak D match, TRBD1 (6 bases). In germline, CDR1 is SEHNR, CDR2 FQNEAQ (reference sequence). Trimming removed 3 bases at V and 0 bases at J, with 14 bases between. This CDR3 region has 16 residues. For the CDR3, the DNA is TGTGCCAGCAGCTTCTCAGGGGTGATAACTAACTATGGCTACACCTTC. Translated, it gives CASSFSGVITNYGYTF.

The J gene is TRBJ2-7, the V gene TRBV30, with TRBD2 as a possible D gene (6 bases). Germline CDR1 GTSNPN, CDR2 SVGIG (reference sequence). The CDR3 has 18 amino acids. Trimming removed 0 bases at V and 5 bases at J, with 26 bases between. Here the CDR3 reads CAWSVLIRKKKGRNEQYF. The CDR3 DNA reads TGTGCCTGGAGTGTTCTCATTAGAAAGAAGAAGGGGAGGAACGAGCAGTACTTC.

This clone was detected a few times. The CDR3 loop reads CASSLGSRETQYF. In nucleotides, the CDR3 is TGTGCCAGCAGCTTGGGGAGCCGGGAGACCCAGTACTTC. The V and J genes are TRBV11-2 and TRBJ2-5; tentative D call: TRBD2 (5 bases). Germline V gene sequence: CDR1 SGHAT, CDR2 FQNNGV. The ends were cut back, 3 bases at V and 5 bases at J, with 10 bases in the middle. This CDR3 has 13 residues. The complete variable domain, with remaining parts taken from reference TRBV11-2 and TRBJ2-5, reads EAGVAQSPRYKIIEKRQSVAFWCNPISGHATLYWYQQILGQGPKLLIQFQNNGVVDDSQLPKDRFSAERLKGVDSTLKIQPAKLEDSAVYLCASSLGSRETQYFGPGTRLLVL.

V usage is TRBV10-3 and J usage is TRBJ1-3; D is ambiguous. Germline values: CDR1 ENHRY, CDR2 SYGVKD. The CDR3 has 13 amino acids. The V gene lost 10 bases and the J gene lost 0 bases, with 10 bases spanning the gap. CDR3 bases: TGTGCCACCGGCGAGGGCTCTGGAAACACCATATATTTT. This gives the protein CATGEGSGNTIYF.

The J gene is TRBJ1-5, the V gene TRBV19; D not certain. Germline assignment: CDR1 LNHDA and CDR2 SQIVND (reference sequence). Trimming cost V 5 bases and J 2 bases, with 13 bases left between them. This CDR3 region has 15 residues. The CDR3 DNA reads as TGTGCCAGTAGTGCGATGAGTGTGGGCAATCAGCCCCAGCATTTT. As protein: CASSAMSVGNQPQHF.

The chain uses TRBV30 and TRBJ2-3; 9 positions agree with TRBD2. The junction had 13 bases not matched to a gene; V was cut back by 4 bases and J by 11 bases. The germline V gene encodes CDR1 GTSNPN and CDR2 SVGIG (reference sequence). The CDR3 spans 14 residues. The CDR3 is CAWKVTSGPIGQYF. The CDR3, as DNA: TGTGCCTGGAAGGTAACTAGCGGGCCCATCGGGCAGTATTTT.

The genes are TRBV5-6 and TRBJ2-7; 10 bases align to TRBD1. Germline loops: CDR1 SGHDT, CDR2 YYEEEE. The CDR3 spans 14 residues. Trimming took 3 bases from V and 3 from J; bases not matched to a gene: 3. CDR3 loop: CASSSGQGYYEQYF. CDR3 in DNA: TGTGCCAGCAGCTCGGGACAGGGGTACTACGAGCAGTACTTC.

The genes are TRBV4-3 and TRBJ2-2; a possible D gene is TRBD1 (6 bases). Per germline, CDR1 LGHNA and CDR2 YSLEER. The CDR3 spans 16 residues. Trimming shortened V by 4 bases and J by 3 bases, and 15 bases separated the two germline ends. The CDR3 protein is CASSREQNRDTGELFF. For the CDR3, the DNA is TGCGCCAGCAGCCGAGAACAGAACAGGGACACCGGGGAGCTGTTTTTT.

The chain is built from TRBV6-5 and TRBJ1-2; D unresolved. The V gene lost 0 bases and the J gene lost 7 bases, with 15 bases spanning the gap. CDR1 and CDR2 from the germline V gene are MNHEY and SVGAGI. This CDR3 is 15 amino acids long. DNA of the CDR3: TGTGCCAGCAGTTACTCGCGGGATATACGTTCTGGCTACACCTTC. Protein sequence: CASSYSRDIRSGYTF.

The V gene is TRBV6-5, the J gene TRBJ2-7; TRBD2 might be the D (6 bases). Per the germline V gene, CDR1 is MNHEY and CDR2 is SVGAGI. Deletions cut 0 bases from V and 3 bases from J, with 12 bases between. CDR3 length: 15 amino acids. This CDR3 is CASSYSGGIGYEQYF. CDR3 DNA: TGTGCCAGCAGTTACTCGGGCGGGATAGGCTACGAGCAGTACTTC.

This chain joins TRBV6-1 and TRBJ1-1, with 8 bases lining up with TRBD1. This CDR3 has 14 amino acids. The trim removed 6 bases at V and 0 bases at J, leaving 3 bases unmatched. CDR1 and CDR2 (germline): MNHNS, SASEGT. CDR3 sequence reads: CASRNRGMNTEAFF. Written as DNA, the CDR3 is TGTGCCAGCAGAAACAGGGGGATGAACACTGAAGCTTTCTTT.

The chain uses TRBV25-1 and TRBJ2-5; D unclear. The CDR3 consists of 12 residues. Germline assignment: CDR1 MGHDK and CDR2 SYGVNS. Trimming cost V 7 bases and J 5 bases, with 11 bases left between them. In DNA form, the CDR3 reads TGTGCCAGCAAGGATAGCCCTGAGACCCAGTACTTC. Its translation: CASKDSPETQYF.

The rearrangement joins TRBV13 to TRBJ2-1, with a possible D match to TRBD1 (6 bases). Trimming pared 6 bases from V and 9 bases from J, leaving 18 bases between. CDR3 length: 14 amino acids. Germline V gene data show CDR1 as PRHDT and CDR2 as FYEKMQ (reference sequence). The CDR3 protein is CASSPPQGMCEQFF. The CDR3 nucleotides read TGTGCCAGCAGTCCCCCGCAGGGGATGTGTGAGCAGTTCTTC.